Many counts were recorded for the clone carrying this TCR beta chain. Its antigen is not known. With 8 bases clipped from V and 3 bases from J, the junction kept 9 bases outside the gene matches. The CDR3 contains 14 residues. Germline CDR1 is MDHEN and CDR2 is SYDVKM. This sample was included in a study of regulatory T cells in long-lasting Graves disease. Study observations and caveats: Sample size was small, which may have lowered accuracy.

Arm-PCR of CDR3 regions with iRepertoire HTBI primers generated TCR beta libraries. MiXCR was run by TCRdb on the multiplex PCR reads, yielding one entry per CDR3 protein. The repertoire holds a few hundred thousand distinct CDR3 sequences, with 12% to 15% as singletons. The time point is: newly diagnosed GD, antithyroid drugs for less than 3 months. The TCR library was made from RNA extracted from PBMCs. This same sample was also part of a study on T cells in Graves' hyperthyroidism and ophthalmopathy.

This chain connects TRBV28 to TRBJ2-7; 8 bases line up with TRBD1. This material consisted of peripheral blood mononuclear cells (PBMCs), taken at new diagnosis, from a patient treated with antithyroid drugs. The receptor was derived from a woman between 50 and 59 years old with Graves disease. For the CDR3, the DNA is TGTGCCAGCCGGGCGGACAGGGATCTCTACGAGCAGTACTTC. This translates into CASRADRDLYEQYF. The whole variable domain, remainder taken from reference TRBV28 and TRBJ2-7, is DVKVTQSSRYLVKRTGEKVFLECVQDMDHENMFWYRQDPGLGLRLIYFSYDVKMKEKGDIPEGYSVSREKKERFSLILESASTNQTSMYLCASRADRDLYEQYFGPGTRLTVT.